The following is a T cell receptor beta chain sequence with its context. RNA amounts of about 0.5 to 1 ug underwent reverse transcription with random hexamers. TCRdb ran MiXCR on the immunoSEQ multiplex PCR reads and lists one entry per CDR3 protein. The table lists 130,000 to 150,000 distinct CDR3 sequences, about 93% of them singletons. Looked up from germline, CDR1 is LGHNA and CDR2 is YSLEER. V was trimmed by 0 bases and J by 0 bases, leaving 9 bases between them. CDR3 length: 15 residues. The data were taken from a study of CD8 T cells in Susac syndrome. TCR beta sequencing was performed on blood CD8+ and CD4+ T cells.

The receptor was derived from a human donor in good health. The sequencing input was CD8+ T cells from PBMCs. The chain links TRBV4-3 to TRBJ2-7; no definite D call. The CDR3 DNA is TGCGCCAGCAGCCAAGATCGTCAGGCCTCCTACGAGCAGTACTTC. This translates into CASSQDRQASYEQYF.